The TCR beta chain described here comes from a study of T-cell memory formation after mild COVID-19. This clonotype was counted only a few times. TCRdb reprocessed the 5' RACE reads via MiXCR and lists one record per CDR3 protein. This sample has roughly 610,000 distinct CDR3 sequences; roughly a sixth occur once, and the top ten carry just over 8%. Trimming removed 9 bases at V and 4 bases at J, with 12 bases between. Germline V gene data show CDR1 as MNHNY and CDR2 as SVGAGI (reference sequence). The CDR3 is made up of 12 amino acids. The V gene is TRBV6-6, the J gene TRBJ1-1; a possible D gene is TRBD1 (5 bases). The sequenced material came from PBMCs or a T cell subset sorted from them (not recorded which). The TCR was taken from an adult woman who had mild COVID-19 (a few samples of this study predate the infection). Cell type and time point are not known. The CDR3 coding sequence is TGTGCCAGTTTGCGAGGGGCCACTGAAGCTTTCTTT. Protein product: CASLRGATEAFF.